This paragraph covers one TCR beta chain sequence. The antigen is not known. The CDR3 sequence is 14 residues long. CDR1 is DFQATT, CDR2 SNEGSKA, per germline (reference sequence). Then a second PCR, running roughly 7 to 11 cycles, was carried out with a sample-barcoded 5' primer and a J-beta primer mix. Every cDNA was tagged by a template-switch adaptor with 12 random nucleotides. Every sample gave at least 2.5 million paired-end reads containing CDR3. A single record per CDR3 protein comes from TCRdb applying MiXCR to the 5' RACE reads. Of around 690,000 distinct CDR3 sequences in the sample, 58% were seen once. This record belongs to a study of blood T cells in healthy people across ages. General study results and limits: As age increased, TCR beta diversity per million T cells fell in a roughly linear fashion.

The TCR comes from a man between 60 and 75 years old in good health. V usage is TRBV20-1 and J usage is TRBJ2-1; D is perhaps TRBD2 (5 bases). The sequencing input was blood. CDR3 nucleotides: TGCAGCACCAAACGGGGTTCTTCCTACAATGAGCAGTTCTTC. Protein sequence: CSTKRGSSYNEQFF.